One and the same sample provided the 20 T cell receptor beta chains below, sequenced in a study of blood T cell repertoires in COVID-19. Some clones are missing from TCRdb's copy, which holds only in-frame ones; the method was immunoSEQ multiplex PCR. The repertoire holds over 55,000 clones, with about 70% as singletons. Sequencing was carried out using peripheral blood. All receptors derive from a woman in her 70s with acute or convalescent COVID-19.

The rearrangement uses TRBV30 and TRBJ2-3; 13 nucleotides match TRBD2. The CDR3 runs 15 residues. With V trimmed by 1 base and J by 4 bases, 2 bases remained unmatched. Per germline, CDR1 GTSNPN and CDR2 SVGIG (reference sequence). The DNA of the CDR3 is TGTGCCTGGAGTGGGACTAGCGGGAGTTCAGATACGCAGTATTTT. This encodes CAWSGTSGSSDTQYF.

This chain joins TRBV5-1 and TRBJ1-3, with D hard to call. The V end was cut by 1 base, the J end by 1 base, with 18 bases between. Germline CDR1 reads SGHRS; CDR2 reads YFSETQ. The CDR3 contains 18 residues. CDR3 bases: TGCGCCAGCAGCTTGAGTGGTTTGCGGAGCCAGTCTGGAAACACCATATATTTT. Translation gives CASSLSGLRSQSGNTIYF.

The chain combines TRBV18 with TRBJ1-4; D is unresolved. The V end was cut by 2 bases, the J end by 3 bases, with 10 bases between. Germline V gene data show CDR1 as KGHSH and CDR2 as LQKENI. This CDR3 contains 15 residues. Written as DNA, the CDR3 is TGTGCCAGCTCACCAGGGAGCATCCCTAATGAAAAACTGTTTTTT. Its protein is CASSPGSIPNEKLFF. The entire variable domain, with the rest obtained from reference TRBV18 and TRBJ1-4, is as follows: NAGVMQNPRHLVRRRGQEARLRCSPMKGHSHVYWYRQLPEEGLKFMVYLQKENIIDESGMPKERFSAEFPKEGPSILRIQQVVRGDSAAYFCASSPGSIPNEKLFFGSGTQLSVL.

In nucleotides, the CDR3 is TGTGCCAGCAGTTTATCGGGGAGCAATCAGCCCCAGCATTTT. Amino acids: CASSLSGSNQPQHF. This sequence joins TRBV28 and TRBJ1-5; D gene ambiguous. The CDR3 length is 14 residues. CDR1 MDHEN and CDR2 SYDVKM come from the germline V gene. Trimming took off 1 base at V and 1 base at J, with 5 bases between the two ends.

This clone was recorded many times. The chain uses TRBV6-6 and TRBJ1-6; TRBD1 agrees at 7 bases. Trimming took 4 bases from V and 10 from J; bases not matched to a gene: 7. Germline V lookup: CDR1 MNHNY, CDR2 SVGAGI (reference sequence). CDR3 size: 14 residues. This CDR3 is CASSSRTGTSPLHF. In DNA form, the CDR3 reads TGTGCCAGCAGTTCTCGGACAGGCACATCACCCCTCCACTTT.

The chain is built from TRBV19 and TRBJ1-1; 8 bases fit TRBD1. Trimming removed 8 bases from V and 4 bases from J; junction bases left unmatched: 6. The CDR3 sequence is 13 residues long. Germline CDR1 LNHDA, CDR2 SQIVND (reference sequence). The CDR3 is CASSRQGITEAFF. The CDR3 DNA sequence: TGTGCCAGTTCAAGACAGGGGATCACTGAAGCTTTCTTT.

The sample holds one count of this clone. This sequence joins TRBV5-1 and TRBJ2-1, with D hard to call. From germline, CDR1 is SGHRS and CDR2 YFSETQ. This CDR3 comprises 15 residues. V was shortened by 5 bases and J by 2 bases, with 14 bases between the two germline ends. CDR3 sequence reads: CASRPLSTTYNEQFF. The CDR3 DNA reads as TGCGCCAGCAGACCCCTGAGCACCACCTACAATGAGCAGTTCTTC. Full variable domain (missing parts from reference TRBV5-1 and TRBJ2-1): KAGVTQTPRYLIKTRGQQVTLSCSPISGHRSVSWYQQTPGQGLQFLFEYFSETQRNKGNFPGRFSGRQFSNSRSEMNVSTLELGDSALYLCASRPLSTTYNEQFFGPGTRLTVL.

This chain uses TRBV6-1 with TRBJ1-5; D is uncertain. Trimming took off 0 bases at V and 0 bases at J, with 12 bases between the two ends. This CDR3 is built from 17 residues. The germline V gene encodes CDR1 MNHNS and CDR2 SASEGT. The CDR3 region is CASSEALRGYSNQPQHF. DNA for the CDR3: TGTGCCAGCAGTGAAGCGCTTCGAGGTTATAGCAATCAGCCCCAGCATTTT.

The V call is TRBV27, the J call TRBJ1-4; D is unresolved. The CDR3 totals 15 residues. Germline V gene sequence: CDR1 MNHEY, CDR2 SMNVEV (reference sequence). The V end was cut by 6 bases, the J end by 7 bases, with 18 bases between. The CDR3 DNA is TGTGCCAGCAGCTTTGGGAGGGAGAACAGTGAAAAACTGTTTTTT. This gives the protein CASSFGRENSEKLFF.

The chain joins TRBV5-6 to TRBJ1-1; D not certain. V lost 0 bases to trimming and J lost 9 bases, with 6 bases between them. Germline assignment: CDR1 SGHDT and CDR2 YYEEEE. The CDR3 spans 11 residues. The CDR3 region is CASSLDLQAFF. The CDR3 DNA sequence: TGTGCCAGCAGCTTGGATCTACAAGCTTTCTTT.

V and J are TRBV28 and TRBJ1-6; D unresolved. Trimming removed 6 bases from V and 7 bases from J, with 10 bases in between. Looked up from germline, CDR1 is MDHEN and CDR2 is SYDVKM. The length of the CDR3 is 13 residues. The CDR3: CASSPSFNSPLHF. Here the CDR3 DNA reads TGTGCCAGCAGCCCCTCTTTCAATTCACCCCTCCACTTT.

The chain has TRBV20-1 and TRBJ2-7, with TRBD1 as a possible D gene (7 bases). The CDR3 runs to 13 residues. V lost 6 bases and J lost 4, with 16 bases in between. Germline CDR1 and CDR2: DFQATT and SNEGSKA (reference sequence). This CDR3 is CSASGQGGYEQYF. The CDR3 DNA reads as TGCAGTGCAAGTGGGCAGGGGGGTTACGAGCAGTACTTC.

This chain links TRBV5-4 with TRBJ1-5; D gene uncertain. The V gene's germline CDR1 is SGHNT and CDR2 YYREEE (reference sequence). The CDR3 is made up of 14 amino acids. V was trimmed by 1 base and J by 0 bases, leaving 5 bases between them. The chain's CDR3 is CASSLTGSNQPQHF. The CDR3 DNA sequence: TGTGCCAGCAGCTTGACCGGTAGCAATCAGCCCCAGCATTTT.

Written as DNA, the CDR3 is TGTGCCAGCACCTCCTCAAGGCTGGGCGATGAGCAGTTCTTC. This encodes CASTSSRLGDEQFF. This chain uses TRBV6-6 with TRBJ2-1; D is ambiguous. The CDR3 is 14 amino acids. CDR1 is MNHNY, CDR2 SVGAGI, per germline (reference sequence). Trimming left V 7 bases short and J 8 bases short, with 18 bases between.

This rearrangement joins TRBV6-5 to TRBJ1-1; D gene uncertain. The V and J ends lost 6 bases and 7 bases respectively, with 6 bases between them. CDR1 and CDR2 from the germline V gene are MNHEY and SVGAGI. The CDR3 has 10 amino acids. CDR3 DNA: TGTGCCAGCAGACAGTATGAAGCTTTCTTT. Translated, it gives CASRQYEAFF.

The gene calls are TRBV18 and TRBJ2-5, with 7 bases lining up with TRBD2. The germline CDR1 and CDR2 sequences are KGHSH and LQKENI. V gave up 1 base and J gave up 5 bases; unmatched junction bases: 7. The CDR3 loop spans 15 amino acids. The CDR3 sequence: CASSPLLIGGETQYF. CDR3 bases: TGTGCCAGCTCACCACTCCTCATCGGGGGGGAGACCCAGTACTTC.

The V call is TRBV9, the J call TRBJ2-5; D may be TRBD2 (5 bases). The germline V and J ends were trimmed by 2 bases and 4 bases, with 6 bases remaining between them. The CDR3 has 12 amino acids. Germline V gives CDR1 SGDLS, CDR2 YYNGEE. CDR3 amino acids: CASSVGGETQYF. CDR3 DNA sequence: TGTGCCAGCAGCGTTGGAGGAGAGACCCAGTACTTC.

This clone was recorded once. The chain carries TRBV28 and TRBJ1-3; D is undetermined. The CDR3 loop spans 13 amino acids. Per the germline V gene, CDR1 is MDHEN and CDR2 is SYDVKM. Trimming took 6 bases from V and 4 from J, leaving 10 bases between them. Here the CDR3 reads CASSLVGGNTIYF. The DNA of the CDR3 is TGTGCCAGCAGCTTGGTCGGGGGAAACACCATATATTTT.

In its sample, this clone was seen a few times. This chain links TRBV14 with TRBJ1-1, with 7 bases lining up with TRBD1. The V gene's germline CDR1 is SGHDN and CDR2 FVKESK. Trimming at V came to 4 bases and at J to 5 bases, leaving 13 bases not matched to a gene. The CDR3 totals 16 residues. For the CDR3, the DNA is TGTGCCAGCAGCCCCGCAGGGGGTTACTTGGGAACTGAAGCTTTCTTT. It yields the protein CASSPAGGYLGTEAFF.

The V and J genes are TRBV7-9 and TRBJ2-5; 12 bases fit TRBD2. Trimming cost V 0 bases and J 4 bases; bases outside gene matches: 6. From germline, CDR1 is SEHNR and CDR2 FQNEAQ (reference sequence). The length of the CDR3 is 17 residues. CDR3 nucleotide sequence: TGTGCCAGCAGCTTAGCGACTAGCGGGAGAAAAGGAGAGACCCAGTACTTC. As protein: CASSLATSGRKGETQYF.